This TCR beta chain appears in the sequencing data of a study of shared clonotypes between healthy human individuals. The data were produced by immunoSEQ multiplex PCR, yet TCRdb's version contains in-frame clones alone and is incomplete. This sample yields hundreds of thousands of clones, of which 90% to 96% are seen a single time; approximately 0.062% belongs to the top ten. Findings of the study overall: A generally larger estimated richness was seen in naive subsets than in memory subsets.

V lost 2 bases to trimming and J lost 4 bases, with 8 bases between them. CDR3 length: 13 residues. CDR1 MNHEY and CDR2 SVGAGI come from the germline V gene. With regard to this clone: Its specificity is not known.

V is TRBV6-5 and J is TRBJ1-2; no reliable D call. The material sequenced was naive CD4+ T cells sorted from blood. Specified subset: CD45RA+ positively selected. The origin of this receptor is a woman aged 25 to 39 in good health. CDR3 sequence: CASSYLGSYGYTF. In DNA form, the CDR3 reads TGTGCCAGCAGTTACCTGGGGTCCTATGGCTACACCTTC.